The T cell receptor beta chain described here comes from a study of radiation and T cells in renal cell carcinoma. Germline V gene lookup returns CDR1 KGHSH and CDR2 LQKENI. This CDR3 spans 13 amino acids. V shed 0 bases and J shed 4 bases, with 7 bases lying between them. Overall study results and limits: From baseline, blood top tumor clonotypes peaked at 2 weeks post-radiation. Baseline intratumoral clonotype presence is unknown without pretreatment biopsies.

Produced via immunoSEQ multiplex PCR; TCRdb's table is partial and in-frame only. In the table there are approximately 92,000 clones, roughly 80% of which are singletons. As for time point: blood 4 weeks post-SBRT, at nephrectomy. Indicated treatment: 15 Gy SBRT to primary tumor, nephrectomy 4 weeks later. Nephrectomy followed 15 Gy stereotactic body radiation by 4 weeks. A note on this clone: Its cognate antigen is unknown. Within the sample, other DNA sequences also encode this same CDR3.

This chain connects TRBV18 to TRBJ2-7; D call uncertain. Sequences were derived from blood, sampled from a patient whose treatment included radiotherapy and nephrectomy. The receptor was derived from a man aged 45 to 65 with renal cell carcinoma. CDR3 in DNA: TGTGCCAGCTCACCACCCTCCAGTTACGAGCAGTACTTC. This codes for CASSPPSSYEQYF.